This T cell receptor (beta chain) was captured by sequencing in a study of identical twins. V lost 2 bases and J 5 bases, leaving 9 bases between the germline ends. The CDR3 length is 13 residues. The V gene's germline CDR1 is MNHNS and CDR2 SASEGT. This clonotype was seen many times. Using its own MiXCR run on the 5' RACE reads, TCRdb lists one record per CDR3 protein. This repertoire shows around 160,000 distinct CDR3 sequences, under 4.5% found once; its top ten account for more than 7%. This receptor was obtained from a man aged 18 to 30 in good health. The source material was memory T cells sorted from blood. This chain uses TRBV6-1 with TRBJ1-1; D unresolved. The CDR3 nucleotides are TGTGCCAGCAGTGAATCCGATTGGACTGAAGCTTTCTTT. Translated: CASSESDWTEAFF.